Listed below are T cell receptor beta chains from one sample, sequenced in a study of regulatory T cells in long-lasting Graves disease. TCRdb reanalysed the multiplex PCR reads using MiXCR and keeps one entry per CDR3 protein. Seen here are a few hundred thousand distinct CDR3 sequences, about 20% observed once, and the top ten hold around 14%. The sample here was peripheral blood mononuclear cells (PBMCs), taken when the disease was refractory, from a patient treated with antithyroid drugs. These receptor sequences come from a female donor with Graves disease. The CDR3 runs from the conserved cysteine through the conserved F or W. The D gene is left open where the match is weak. Not all rows give a size; the values are once, few, many and, for expanded clones, a class.

TRBJ2-4,few,15,TRBV12-3/TRBV12-4,-,TGTGCCAGCAGTCGAGCTGGGCAAGCCAAAAACATTCAGTACTTC,CASSRAGQAKNIQYF
TRBJ2-7,-,15,TRBV7-4,-,TGTGCCAGCAGCTCCCCTTATAGGAGGGGCTACGAGCAGTACTTC,CASSSPYRRGYEQYF
TRBJ2-7,many,14,TRBV5-6,-,TGTGCCAGCAGCCGCACCGGGAACTCCTACGAGCAGTACTTC,CASSRTGNSYEQYF
TRBJ2-1,few,13,TRBV20-1,TRBD2,TGCAGTGCTAGGGAGCGGGAGTGGAATGAGCAGTTCTTC,CSAREREWNEQFF
TRBJ1-5,few,17,TRBV5-4,TRBD1,TGCGCCAGCAGCCAGGGTCCGGGACAGGATAGCAATCAGCCCCAGCATTTT,CASSQGPGQDSNQPQHF
TRBJ2-1,few,13,TRBV11-2,TRBD2,TGTGCCAGCAGCTCCCTTAAGCGGGAGGAACGGTTCTTC,CASSSLKREERFF
TRBJ2-3,-,15,TRBV20-1,TRBD2,TGCAGTGCCCCGGGACTAGCGGGAGACACAGATACGCAGTATTTT,CSAPGLAGDTDTQYF
TRBJ1-4,many,15,TRBV12-3/TRBV12-4,TRBD1,TGTGCCAGCAGTTGGGACCAGGGGGCATTTGAAAAACTGTTTTTT,CASSWDQGAFEKLFF
TRBJ1-1,few,15,TRBV3-1,-,TGTGCCAGCAGGAGGGGTACAGGGAGAAACACTGAAGCTTTCTTT,CASRRGTGRNTEAFF
TRBJ1-4,many,15,TRBV6-5,TRBD1,TGTGCCAGCAGTTTAGAGACAGGGGAGTTTGAAAAACTGTTTTTT,CASSLETGEFEKLFF
TRBJ1-5,many,15,TRBV28,TRBD1,TGTGCCAGCAGTTTATGGCAGGGGGCGATTCAGCCCCAGCATTTT,CASSLWQGAIQPQHF
TRBJ1-6,-,18,TRBV7-2,TRBD1,TGTGCCAGCAGCTTTGGACAGGGCCAAAGCTCCTATAATTCACCCCTCCACTTT,CASSFGQGQSSYNSPLHF
TRBJ2-1,-,14,TRBV5-1,TRBD2,TGCGCCAGCAGCTTGAAACTAGCGGTTAATGAGCAGTTCTTC,CASSLKLAVNEQFF
TRBJ2-3,-,15,TRBV19,TRBD2,TGTGCCAGTAGTATGACTAGCGGGGTCACAGATACGCAGTATTTT,CASSMTSGVTDTQYF
TRBJ2-1,-,13,TRBV27,-,TGTGCCAGCAGTCCCCATGCTACGGCGTGGCAGTTCTTC,CASSPHATAWQFF
TRBJ2-7,many,16,TRBV6-1,TRBD2,TGTGCCAGCAGTGCTTCTCCGAGCGGGGGTTTCTACGAGCAGTACTTC,CASSASPSGGFYEQYF
TRBJ2-2,-,14,TRBV5-1,-,TGCGCCGGCAGCTTGAGGGGGGACACCGAGGAGCTGTTTTTT,CAGSLRGDTEELFF
TRBJ2-5,once,13,TRBV20-1,TRBD2,TGCAGTGCTAATCTAGCGGGGGGCCCCATCCAGTACTTC,CSANLAGGPIQYF
TRBJ1-6,-,15,TRBV6-1,-,TGTGCCAGCAGTGCTCCGGGGGACGGGAGTTCACCCCCCCACTTT,CASSAPGDGSSPPHF
TRBJ2-1,few,13,TRBV11-2,-,TGTGCCAGCAGCCAGGACGGCTACAATGAGCAGTTCTTC,CASSQDGYNEQFF
TRBJ1-2,few,13,TRBV19,TRBD1,TGTGCCAGTGAACACAGGGGTTACTATGGCTACACCTTC,CASEHRGYYGYTF
TRBJ1-5,few,14,TRBV9,-,TGTGCCAGCAGCGTAGGGACAGAAGGCCAGCCCCAGCATTTT,CASSVGTEGQPQHF
TRBJ2-3,-,13,TRBV20-1,-,TGCAGTGTATGGCAGGAACACACAGATACGCAGTATTTT,CSVWQEHTDTQYF
TRBJ2-7,many,12,TRBV2,TRBD2,TGTGCCAGCGCCGTAAGCGGGAGCGAGCAGTACTTC,CASAVSGSEQYF